The sequence of this T cell receptor (beta chain) was determined in a study of quantifying T cell responses using KT2 cells. Study-wide context: RNA was reverse transcribed with TCR alpha and beta constant-region primers. Estimated efficiency of the T4 ligation step was above 8.5% under optimum conditions.

The germline V and J ends were trimmed by 1 base and 9 bases, with 22 bases remaining between them. Per germline, CDR1 SGHAT and CDR2 FQNNGV. This CDR3 spans 17 amino acids. An oligo carrying a UMI was ligated to the cDNA 3' end. An equimolar mix of RC1.1 and RC1.2 primed the beta chain across TRBC1 and TRBC2. TCRdb recomputed calls from the UMI-ligation and nested PCR reads with MiXCR, one row per CDR3 protein. The sample lists approximately 46,000 distinct CDR3 sequences, approximately 10% occurring once. Note on this clonotype: This may come from a read error, since a much larger clone is one base off.

This chain links TRBV11-2 with TRBJ2-1, with TRBD1 as a possible D gene (6 bases). This receptor was obtained from a human donor. The sample taken for sequencing was PBMCs spiked with cells of the T cell clone KT2. Here the CDR3 reads CASSLVDGGPPGSEQFF. The CDR3 DNA is TGTGCCAGCAGCTTAGTGGATGGGGGCCCTCCTGGGAGTGAGCAGTTCTTC. Based on the CDR3 plus reference TRBV11-2 and TRBJ2-1, the full variable domain is EAGVAQSPRYKIIEKRQSVAFWCNPISGHATLYWYQQILGQGPKLLIQFQNNGVVDDSQLPKDRFSAERLKGVDSTLKIQPAKLEDSAVYLCASSLVDGGPPGSEQFFGPGTRLTVL.